The 21 T cell receptor beta chains below were found in one sample sequenced in a study of memory CD4+ T cells and cytomegalovirus serostatus. Assay: immunoSEQ multiplex PCR; the TCRdb copy retains only in-frame clones and omits some. The top ten hold under 6% of the sample, which has tens of thousands of clones, 76% seen once. The sort gate was single viable CD3+CD4+CD8-CD45RO+ cells for memory CD4+ T cells. Material for sequencing was memory CD4+ T cells from blood. The receptors originated from an adult in good health and CMV-seropositive.

The V gene is TRBV18, the J gene TRBJ1-1; D is ambiguous. Germline V gene sequence: CDR1 KGHSH, CDR2 LQKENI. V was cut by 3 bases and J by 3 bases, with 17 bases left in between. The CDR3 is 16 residues long. The chain's CDR3 is CASSPSLAASYTEAFF. CDR3 sequence (DNA): TGTGCCAGCTCACCTAGTCTCGCAGCTTCTTACACTGAAGCTTTCTTT.

This sequence joins TRBV5-4 and TRBJ1-1; D gene uncertain. This CDR3 contains 15 residues. V was trimmed by 0 bases and J by 0 bases, leaving 9 bases between them. Per the germline V gene, CDR1 is SGHNT and CDR2 is YYREEE (reference sequence). CDR3 coding DNA: TGTGCCAGCAGCTTGGCTTCAGCATTGAACACTGAAGCTTTCTTT. Its protein is CASSLASALNTEAFF.

This sequence joins TRBV7-3 and TRBJ2-2, with D maybe TRBD2 (5 bases). V was shortened by 2 bases and J by 4 bases, with 11 bases between the two germline ends. CDR1 and CDR2 (germline): SGHTA, FQGTGA. The CDR3 consists of 15 residues. The CDR3 bases are TGTGCCAGCAGCTTAGTGGGAGTTGGCACCGGGGAGCTGTTTTTT. Protein product: CASSLVGVGTGELFF.

The count of this clone is one. This sequence joins TRBV5-1 and TRBJ2-1; D is unresolved. The CDR3 contains 14 residues. The ends were cut back, 4 bases at V and 5 bases at J, with 13 bases in the middle. CDR1 and CDR2 from the germline V gene are SGHRS and YFSETQ. DNA for the CDR3: TGCGCCAGCAGCCCCGATAGGATTGACAATGAGCAGTTCTTC. This sequence encodes CASSPDRIDNEQFF.

The J gene is TRBJ2-1, the V gene TRBV5-1; perhaps TRBD2 as D (5 bases). V dropped 4 bases and J dropped 0 bases, with 11 bases sitting between them. This CDR3 spans 15 amino acids. Looked up from germline, CDR1 is SGHRS and CDR2 is YFSETQ. The CDR3 coding sequence is TGCGCCAGCAGCCTGCCGGGAAGCTCCTACAATGAGCAGTTCTTC. Encoded protein: CASSLPGSSYNEQFF.

There are a few counts of this clone. The same CDR3 arises from other DNA sequences in this sample as well. The V and J genes are TRBV19 and TRBJ1-1; the D gene is possibly TRBD1 (5 bases). Germline values: CDR1 LNHDA, CDR2 SQIVND (reference sequence). The CDR3 has 14 residues. V was cut by 3 bases and J by 0 bases, with 8 bases left in between. The CDR3 loop reads CASSIPGLNTEAFF. CDR3 DNA: TGTGCCAGTAGTATTCCAGGGTTGAACACTGAAGCTTTCTTT.

This clone was observed many times. J is TRBJ1-1 and V is TRBV28, with D possibly being TRBD1 (6 bases). V was shortened by 1 base and J by 1 base, with 13 bases between the two germline ends. CDR1 is MDHEN, CDR2 SYDVKM, per germline. The CDR3 length is 16 residues. For the CDR3, the DNA is TGTGCCAGCAGTTTATTGGCAGGACAGCGGAACACTGAAGCTTTCTTT. Amino acids: CASSLLAGQRNTEAFF.

The chain has TRBV7-3 and TRBJ1-3; no firm D call. Trimming took off 5 bases at V and 8 bases at J, with 16 bases between the two ends. This CDR3 has 14 amino acids. The germline gives CDR1 SGHTA, CDR2 FQGTGA. Written as DNA, the CDR3 is TGTGCCAGCAGCCCCCGCGGTCTTGGTGACACCATATATTTT. This gives the protein CASSPRGLGDTIYF.

This chain uses TRBV7-9 with TRBJ2-2; D may be TRBD1 (5 bases). V shed 7 bases and J shed 2 bases, with 11 bases lying between them. The CDR3 runs 14 residues. Per the germline V gene, CDR1 is SEHNR and CDR2 is FQNEAQ (reference sequence). The CDR3 sequence is CASTLDSNTGELFF. The CDR3 DNA reads TGTGCCAGCACCCTAGACAGTAACACCGGGGAGCTGTTTTTT.

The J gene is TRBJ2-2, the V gene TRBV5-4; 8 positions agree with TRBD2. CDR1 is SGHNT and CDR2 is YYREEE in the germline V gene (reference sequence). The V and J ends lost 4 bases and 3 bases, in that order; junction bases with no gene match: 5. The CDR3 has 15 amino acids. The CDR3 spells CASSPGLVDTGELFF. The CDR3, as DNA: TGTGCCAGCAGCCCGGGACTAGTGGACACCGGGGAGCTGTTTTTT.

This clone was detected once. The V gene is TRBV7-2, the J gene TRBJ1-2, with D possibly TRBD1 on 5 matching bases. This CDR3 has 14 amino acids. CDR1 SGHTA and CDR2 FQGNSA come from the germline V gene. Trimming removed 5 bases from V and 7 bases from J, with 17 bases in between. CDR3 DNA sequence: TGTGCCAGCAGCCCGGGCGGGGGTAGGTTTGGCTACACCTTC. Protein: CASSPGGGRFGYTF.

This rearrangement joins TRBV7-6 to TRBJ2-1, with 7 positions matching TRBD2. The CDR3 is 18 amino acids. The V and J ends lost 2 bases and 8 bases, in that order; junction bases with no gene match: 18. CDR1 and CDR2 from the germline V gene are SGHVS and FNYEAQ. The CDR3 sequence: CASSLNGGAGRTGHEQFF. The CDR3 bases are TGTGCCAGCAGCTTAAACGGTGGAGCGGGGAGAACGGGCCATGAGCAGTTCTTC.

The chain couples TRBV4-3 to TRBJ2-3, with TRBD2 matching 8 bases. V lost 4 bases, J lost 6 bases, and 6 bases stayed unmatched. Germline V lookup: CDR1 LGHNA, CDR2 YSLEER. This CDR3 contains 14 residues. The DNA for the CDR3 is TGCGCCAGCAGCCTGGAGACTAGCGTGGATACGCAGTATTTT. Encoded protein: CASSLETSVDTQYF.

CDR3 sequence (DNA): TGTGCCAGCAGCGTAGCGGGGGAGACGGAGACCCAGTACTTC. Translation gives CASSVAGETETQYF. This chain links TRBV9 with TRBJ2-5; possibly TRBD2 for D (6 bases). The CDR3 consists of 14 residues. Germline CDR1 is SGDLS and CDR2 is YYNGEE. Trimming removed 0 bases from V and 5 bases from J, with 11 bases in between. The variable domain in full, with the rest retrieved from reference TRBV9 and TRBJ2-5, is DSGVTQTPKHLITATGQRVTLRCSPRSGDLSVYWYQQSLDQGLQFLIQYYNGEERAKGNILERFSAQQFPDLHSELNLSSLELGDSALYFCASSVAGETETQYFGPGTRLLVL.

The genes are TRBV7-2 and TRBJ2-5, with D possibly TRBD2 on 5 matching bases. The germline V and J ends were trimmed by 5 bases and 4 bases, with 14 bases remaining between them. Germline CDR1 SGHTA, CDR2 FQGNSA. This CDR3 region has 14 residues. CDR3 bases: TGTGCCAGCAGCCTAGGGAGTGTAGGAGAGACCCAGTACTTC. It encodes CASSLGSVGETQYF.

A few counts support this clone. Different DNA sequences within this sample yield the same CDR3. The chain carries TRBV10-3 and TRBJ1-4; 10 bases align to TRBD1. With 4 bases clipped from V and 5 bases from J, the junction kept 1 base outside the gene matches. The CDR3 contains 14 residues. In germline, CDR1 is ENHRY, CDR2 SYGVKD. Here the CDR3 reads CAISGGQGNEKLFF. DNA of the CDR3: TGTGCCATCAGTGGGGGACAGGGGAATGAAAAACTGTTTTTT.

This clone was seen a handful of times. This chain connects TRBV6-4 to TRBJ1-6; D not resolved. This CDR3 region has 15 residues. The germline V and J ends were trimmed by 3 bases and 6 bases, with 12 bases remaining between them. From germline, CDR1 is MRHNA and CDR2 SNTAGT. The CDR3 reads CASSEIGMGNSPLHF. The DNA for the CDR3 is TGTGCCAGCAGTGAGATAGGGATGGGTAATTCACCCCTCCACTTT.

The rearrangement joins TRBV11-2 to TRBJ1-4; weak D call: TRBD1 (5 bases). Germline CDR1 is SGHAT and CDR2 is FQNNGV. CDR3 length: 15 residues. V shed 4 bases and J shed 0 bases, with 9 bases lying between them. CDR3 in amino acids: CASSWGDATNEKLFF. The CDR3 nucleotides read TGTGCCAGCAGCTGGGGGGATGCAACTAATGAAAAACTGTTTTTT.

The chain uses TRBV4-2 and TRBJ2-7, with 7 bases fitting TRBD1. V lost 1 base to trimming and J lost 3 bases; unmatched junction nucleotides: 3. The CDR3 runs 14 residues. Per germline, CDR1 LGHNA and CDR2 YNFKEQ. As DNA, the CDR3 is TGTGCCAGCAGCCAAGTCTCAGGGGGCTACGAGCAGTACTTC. This gives the protein CASSQVSGGYEQYF.

V is TRBV5-1 and J is TRBJ1-5; TRBD1 agrees at 9 bases. Per germline, CDR1 SGHRS and CDR2 YFSETQ. The trim removed 0 bases at V and 6 bases at J, leaving 10 bases unmatched. This CDR3 comprises 17 residues. This CDR3 reads CASSLEPRDRDSQPQHF. The CDR3 DNA reads as TGCGCCAGCAGCTTGGAGCCAAGGGACAGGGATTCTCAGCCCCAGCATTTT.

This clone has only one observation. V is TRBV11-3 and J is TRBJ2-1; 9 bases are a match to TRBD2. CDR1 and CDR2 from the germline V gene are SGHNT and YENEEA. V shed 3 bases, J shed 0 bases, and the junction held 9 bases outside the gene matches. The CDR3 loop spans 18 amino acids. For the CDR3, the DNA is TGTGCCAGCAGCTTGTCACTAGCGGGTTCGAGCTCCTACAATGAGCAGTTCTTC. Encoded protein: CASSLSLAGSSSYNEQFF.